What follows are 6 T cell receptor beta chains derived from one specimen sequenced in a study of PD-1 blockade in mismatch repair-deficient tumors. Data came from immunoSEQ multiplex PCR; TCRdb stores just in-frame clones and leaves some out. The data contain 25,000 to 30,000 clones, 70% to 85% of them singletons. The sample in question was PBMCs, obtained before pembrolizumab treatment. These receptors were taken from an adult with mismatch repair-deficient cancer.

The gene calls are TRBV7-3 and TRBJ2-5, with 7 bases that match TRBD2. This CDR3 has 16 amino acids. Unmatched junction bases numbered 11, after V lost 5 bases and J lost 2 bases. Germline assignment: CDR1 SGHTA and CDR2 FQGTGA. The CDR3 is CASSPTGEGLQETQYF. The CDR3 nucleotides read TGTGCCAGCAGCCCAACGGGGGAGGGCCTTCAAGAGACCCAGTACTTC.

The CDR3 DNA reads TGTGCCAGCAGTGAAGTTAGGAGCTCCTACGAGCAGTACTTC. Its protein is CASSEVRSSYEQYF. This chain joins TRBV6-1 and TRBJ2-7; D uncertain. Germline-derived CDR1 and CDR2 are MNHNS and SASEGT. The CDR3 consists of 14 residues. V was clipped by 1 base and J by 0 bases, with 7 bases between them.

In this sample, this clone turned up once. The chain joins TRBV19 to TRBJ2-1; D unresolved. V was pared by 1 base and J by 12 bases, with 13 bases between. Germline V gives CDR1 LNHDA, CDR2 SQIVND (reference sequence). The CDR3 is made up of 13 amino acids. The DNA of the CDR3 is TGTGCCAGTAGTATAGGACAAACCCCCGGGCAGTTCTTC. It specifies CASSIGQTPGQFF.

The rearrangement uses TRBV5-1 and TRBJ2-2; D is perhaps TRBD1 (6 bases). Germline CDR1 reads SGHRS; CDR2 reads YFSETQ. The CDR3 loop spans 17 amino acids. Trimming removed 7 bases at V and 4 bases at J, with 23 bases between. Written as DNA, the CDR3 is TGCGCCAGCGGCCCTTTCGAAAGGGCAGGGGCCACCGGGGAGCTGTTTTTT. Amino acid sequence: CASGPFERAGATGELFF.

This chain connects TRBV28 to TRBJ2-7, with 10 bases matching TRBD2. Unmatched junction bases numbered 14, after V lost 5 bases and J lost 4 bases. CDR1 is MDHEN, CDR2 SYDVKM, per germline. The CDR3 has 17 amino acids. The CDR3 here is CASSRASGSYTGYEQYF. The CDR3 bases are TGTGCCAGCAGTCGGGCTAGCGGGAGTTATACCGGATACGAGCAGTACTTC.

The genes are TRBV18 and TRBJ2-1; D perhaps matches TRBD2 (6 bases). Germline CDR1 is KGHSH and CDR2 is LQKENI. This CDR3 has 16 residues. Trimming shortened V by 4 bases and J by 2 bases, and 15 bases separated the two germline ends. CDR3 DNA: TGTGCCAGCTCACTAAATGGGGACTGGGCCTACAATGAGCAGTTCTTC. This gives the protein CASSLNGDWAYNEQFF.